The clone carrying this T cell receptor beta chain was seen only once. Per germline, CDR1 MGHRA and CDR2 YSYEKL. This CDR3 contains 17 residues. V was trimmed by 4 bases and J by 3 bases, leaving 19 bases between them. Amplification targeted TCR beta CDR3 regions from RNA transcripts. The study used the HTBI primer set for a first-round RT-PCR of the TCR CDR3. TCRdb ran MiXCR on the multiplex PCR reads and lists one entry per CDR3 protein. Of hundreds of thousands of distinct CDR3 sequences listed, around 15% are singletons. These data belong to a study of T cells in Graves' hyperthyroidism and ophthalmopathy. Lactation, pregnancy, other autoimmune disease or uncontrolled infection led to exclusion of patients.

V and J are TRBV4-1 and TRBJ1-5, with D tentatively TRBD1 (6 bases). The sequence was obtained from a woman aged 40 to 49 with Graves' ophthalmopathy. Sample: blood. CDR3 coding DNA: TGCGCCAGCAGCCCCTTAGCCCCAGGGGCCTTCAATCAGCCCCAGCATTTT. This sequence encodes CASSPLAPGAFNQPQHF.